One sample yielded the 20 T cell receptor beta chains listed below, sequenced in a study of cytomegalovirus exposure and HLA in healthy donors. The PCR ran on 60 Vbeta and 13 Jbeta primers. Here immunoSEQ multiplex PCR was the method, and the copy in TCRdb shows in-frame clones only, minus some. The table has over 90,000 clones, 60% to 80% seen once; the top ten hold about 20%. The sequenced sample consisted of PBMCs. Every receptor here comes from a woman aged 60-70 years in good health and CMV-seropositive.

The chain couples TRBV27 to TRBJ2-1; 15 nucleotides match TRBD2. CDR3 length: 15 residues. Germline loops: CDR1 MNHEY, CDR2 SMNVEV (reference sequence). Trimming cost V 3 bases and J 8 bases; bases outside gene matches: 2. CDR3 protein: CASSFGLAGGHEQFF. The CDR3 bases are TGTGCCAGCAGTTTCGGACTAGCGGGAGGGCATGAGCAGTTCTTC.

The chain links TRBV6-4 to TRBJ1-2, with D maybe TRBD1 (6 bases). The CDR3 has 13 amino acids. V was clipped by 8 bases and J by 2 bases, with 12 bases between them. CDR1 and CDR2 (germline): MRHNA, SNTAGT. The CDR3, as DNA: TGTGCCAGCCACGACAGGCCCAACTATGGCTACACCTTC. Protein product: CASHDRPNYGYTF.

This chain uses TRBV29-1 with TRBJ1-2, with 8 bases aligning to TRBD1. J was trimmed by 8 bases and V by 6 bases; bases with no gene match: 8. The length of the CDR3 is 12 residues. Germline assignment: CDR1 SQVTM and CDR2 ANQGSEA. CDR3 region: CSVGEQGVGYTF. Here the CDR3 DNA reads TGCAGCGTGGGGGAACAGGGGGTAGGCTACACCTTC.

The chain is built from TRBV5-4 and TRBJ2-1, with 7 bases fitting TRBD2. This CDR3 is built from 13 residues. From germline, CDR1 is SGHNT and CDR2 YYREEE (reference sequence). The V and J ends lost 2 bases and 11 bases, in that order; junction bases with no gene match: 7. The chain's CDR3 is CASSFTSGIKQFF. The CDR3 nucleotides are TGTGCCAGCAGCTTTACCAGCGGGATAAAGCAGTTCTTC. The full variable domain, its missing parts supplied by reference TRBV5-4 and TRBJ2-1, is ETGVTQSPTHLIKTRGQQVTLRCSSQSGHNTVSWYQQALGQGPQFIFQYYREEENGRGNFPPRFSGLQFPNYSSELNVNALELDDSALYLCASSFTSGIKQFFGPGTRLTVL.

The gene calls are TRBV5-4 and TRBJ2-7, with D uncertain. V gave up 4 bases and J gave up 3 bases, with 5 bases separating them. The CDR3 length is 11 residues. Germline lookup yields CDR1 SGHNT and CDR2 YYREEE (reference sequence). CDR3 in DNA: TGTGCCAGCAGCCTAAACTACGAGCAGTACTTC. It is translated as CASSLNYEQYF.

This chain joins TRBV18 and TRBJ2-3, with D uncertain. V was trimmed by 0 bases and J by 7 bases, leaving 8 bases between them. The length of the CDR3 is 13 residues. Germline V lookup: CDR1 KGHSH, CDR2 LQKENI. CDR3 in amino acids: CASSPPTTYTQYF. CDR3 in DNA: TGTGCCAGCTCACCACCGACAACTTATACGCAGTATTTT.

This clone was seen only a few times. The J gene is TRBJ1-5, the V gene TRBV19, with D unclear. Germline CDR1 is LNHDA and CDR2 is SQIVND (reference sequence). Trimming removed 6 bases from V and 3 bases from J, with 9 bases in between. This CDR3 has 13 residues. CDR3 coding DNA: TGTGCCAGTAGCACAGTAGACAATCAGCCCCAGCATTTT. This gives the protein CASSTVDNQPQHF.

CDR3 sequence reads: CASSLDRTSYEQYF. DNA of the CDR3: TGCGCCAGCAGCTTGGACAGGACCTCCTACGAGCAGTACTTC. The V call is TRBV5-1, the J call TRBJ2-7; D possibly corresponds to TRBD1 (5 bases). This CDR3 spans 14 amino acids. Trimming shortened V by 0 bases and J by 0 bases, and 7 bases separated the two germline ends. The V gene's germline CDR1 is SGHRS and CDR2 YFSETQ.

This clone was seen a single time. This sequence joins TRBV11-2 and TRBJ2-1, with D possibly TRBD2 on 5 matching bases. The germline V and J ends were trimmed by 0 bases and 12 bases, with 15 bases remaining between them. CDR1 is SGHAT and CDR2 is FQNNGV in the germline V gene. This CDR3 contains 14 residues. In nucleotides, the CDR3 is TGTGCCAGCAGCTTAGAATATATCGGGGTCCCGCAGTTCTTC. Translation: CASSLEYIGVPQFF.

The chain combines TRBV28 with TRBJ2-1; the match to TRBD2 covers 12 bases. Unmatched junction bases numbered 12, after V lost 2 bases and J lost 7 bases. Germline assignment: CDR1 MDHEN and CDR2 SYDVKM. This CDR3 is 18 amino acids long. CDR3 sequence: CASSLLGGLAGSWNEQFF. Written as DNA, the CDR3 is TGTGCCAGCAGTTTACTCGGTGGACTAGCGGGGTCCTGGAATGAGCAGTTCTTC.

To note about this clone: The junction does not match germline at one end; this may be a read error. The chain couples TRBV7-9 to TRBJ2-1; D unclear. The CDR3 contains 18 residues. Looked up from germline, CDR1 is SEHNR and CDR2 is FQNEAQ (reference sequence). This chain's CDR3 is CSSSLSLQLPLYKSEQFF. CDR3 nucleotides: TGTTCCAGCAGCTTAAGCCTTCAACTTCCCTTATATAAGAGCGAGCAGTTCTTC. The full variable domain, in which reference TRBV7-9 and TRBJ2-1 provide the parts outside the CDR3, is DTGVSQNPRHKITKRGQNVTFRCDPISEHNRLYWYRQTLGQGPEFLTYFQNEAQLEKSRLLSDRFSAERPKGSFSTLEIQRTEQGDSAMYLCSSSLSLQLPLYKSEQFFGPGTRLTVL.

The chain has TRBV7-3 and TRBJ2-1; 8 bases line up with TRBD2. Per the germline V gene, CDR1 is SGHTA and CDR2 is FQGTGA. Unmatched junction bases numbered 18, after V lost 5 bases and J lost 9 bases. The CDR3 sequence is 17 residues long. The CDR3 region is CASSRIGKAGVALEQFF. The CDR3 nucleotides are TGTGCCAGCAGCCGGATAGGGAAAGCGGGAGTTGCACTTGAGCAGTTCTTC.

The genes are TRBV30 and TRBJ2-7; 9 bases are a match to TRBD2. J lost 6 bases, V lost 4 bases, and 13 bases had no gene match. The CDR3 extends over 15 amino acids. Germline CDR1 and CDR2: GTSNPN and SVGIG (reference sequence). The CDR3 region is CAWTNLAGVFSEQYF. The CDR3 region has the DNA TGTGCCTGGACCAACTTAGCGGGAGTTTTCAGCGAGCAGTACTTC.

The gene calls are TRBV27 and TRBJ2-6; weak D call: TRBD1 (5 bases). Germline CDR1 and CDR2: MNHEY and SMNVEV (reference sequence). The CDR3 is made up of 15 amino acids. Trimming took 0 bases from V and 2 from J, leaving 5 bases between them. The CDR3 loop reads CASSLSGAGANVLTF. The CDR3 region has the DNA TGTGCCAGCAGTTTATCAGGGGCTGGGGCCAACGTCCTGACTTTC.

A single count supports this clone. At one end, the junction sequence differs from germline, possibly due to a read error. This chain links TRBV11-2 with TRBJ2-7; 8 bases line up with TRBD2. Germline V CDR1 and CDR2: SGHAT, FQNNGV. CDR3 length equals 15 residues. Written as DNA, the CDR3 is TGTGCCAGCAGCAAACTAGCGGCCCTCTCCTACGAGCAGTACTTT. Translation: CASSKLAALSYEQYF.

The DNA of the CDR3 is TGTGCCAGCAGCGCGGACATAGGGGCCTACGAGCAGTACTTC. Protein: CASSADIGAYEQYF. The chain has TRBV7-2 and TRBJ2-7; D is possibly TRBD1 (5 bases). V lost 5 bases, J lost 2 bases, and 13 bases lay in between. Germline V gives CDR1 SGHTA, CDR2 FQGNSA. This CDR3 is built from 14 residues.

This rearrangement joins TRBV10-3 to TRBJ2-7; TRBD1 matches 8 bases. CDR1 and CDR2 (germline): ENHRY, SYGVKD. Trimming took 4 bases from V and 6 from J; bases not matched to a gene: 8. The CDR3 is made up of 14 amino acids. CDR3 coding DNA: TGTGCCATCAGTGTAATGGACAGGGAAGGCGAGCAGTACTTC. Translated: CAISVMDREGEQYF.

This clone was found once. The rearrangement joins TRBV4-2 to TRBJ2-5; 10 bases align to TRBD2. CDR1 is LGHNA and CDR2 is YNFKEQ in the germline V gene. The V and J ends lost 1 base and 4 bases, in that order; junction bases with no gene match: 15. The CDR3 sequence is 19 residues long. The CDR3 DNA is TGTGCCAGCAGCCAAGGGAATTCGGCTAGCGGGAGAGGTGGAGAGACCCAGTACTTC. It translates to CASSQGNSASGRGGETQYF.

CDR3 sequence reads: CASSGGPAAGNTIYF. The CDR3 DNA follows: TGTGCCAGCAGCGGAGGACCAGCGGCTGGAAACACCATATATTTT. The chain is built from TRBV9 and TRBJ1-3; no firm D call. The CDR3 has 15 residues. CDR1 is SGDLS and CDR2 is YYNGEE in the germline V gene. V lost 3 bases and J 2 bases, leaving 12 bases between the germline ends.

To note about this clone: This specimen includes other DNA sequences encoding the same CDR3. V and J are TRBV4-2 and TRBJ1-1; unclear D gene. Trimming removed 0 bases from V and 11 bases from J, with 10 bases in between. The CDR3 totals 12 residues. From germline, CDR1 is LGHNA and CDR2 YNFKEQ. CDR3 in DNA: TGTGCCAGCAGCCAAGATTCAGGTCGGGCTTTCTTT. This gives the protein CASSQDSGRAFF.